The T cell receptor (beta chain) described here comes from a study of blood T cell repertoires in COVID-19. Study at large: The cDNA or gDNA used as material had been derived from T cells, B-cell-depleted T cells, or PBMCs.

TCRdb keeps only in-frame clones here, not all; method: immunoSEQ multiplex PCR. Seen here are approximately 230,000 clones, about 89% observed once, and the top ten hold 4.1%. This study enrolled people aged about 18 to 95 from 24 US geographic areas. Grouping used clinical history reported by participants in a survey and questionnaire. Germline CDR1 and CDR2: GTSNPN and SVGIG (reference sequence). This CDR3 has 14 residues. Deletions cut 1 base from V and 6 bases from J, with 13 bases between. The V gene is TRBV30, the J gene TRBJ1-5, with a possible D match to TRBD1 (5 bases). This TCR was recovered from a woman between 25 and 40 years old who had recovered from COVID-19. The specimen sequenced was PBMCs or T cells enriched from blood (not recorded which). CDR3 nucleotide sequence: TGTGCCTGGAGTGGGCAGGGAAGGGGTCAGCCCCAGCATTTT. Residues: CAWSGQGRGQPQHF.